Reported below is one TCR beta chain. Its antigen is not identified. V shed 2 bases and J shed 4 bases, with 14 bases lying between them. Germline V gene lookup returns CDR1 GTSNPN and CDR2 SVGIG (reference sequence). This CDR3 is 14 amino acids long. The data belong to a study of T cell responses to AZD1222 COVID-19 vaccine. Study-wide results and caveats: Seropositive AZD1222 recipients at baseline numbered only six or seven. A reported finding is that nearly half of spike-specific TCRs target unmutated variant regions.

The assay was immunoSEQ multiplex PCR, and TCRdb's table has in-frame clones only and misses some. Found here are 110,000 to 150,000 clones, more than 70% of them singletons; the top ten hold approximately 2.8%. The source is an adult who received the AZD1222 COVID-19 vaccine. The V and J genes are TRBV30 and TRBJ1-1, with a possible D match to TRBD1 (5 bases). Sequences were derived from peripheral blood, sampled 28 days after the second AZD1222 dose. CDR3: CAWSLGRGTTEAFF. The CDR3 region has the DNA TGTGCCTGGAGTTTAGGACGCGGGACCACTGAAGCTTTCTTT.